Shown below are 26 T cell receptor beta chains from a single sample sequenced in a study of T cell changes during pregnancy in multiple sclerosis. Assay: immunoSEQ multiplex PCR; the TCRdb copy retains only in-frame clones and omits some. The sample has more than 85,000 clones, about 93% seen once. This specimen consisted of peripheral blood, obtained in the third trimester of pregnancy. The receptors stem from a female donor in good health, enrolled as a control in a pregnancy study.

This chain links TRBV5-6 with TRBJ2-1; a weak D match, TRBD2 (6 bases). Germline assignment: CDR1 SGHDT and CDR2 YYEEEE. V was clipped by 4 bases and J by 4 bases, with 9 bases between them. The CDR3 length is 13 residues. The CDR3 spells CASSGSGYNEQFF. The DNA of the CDR3 is TGTGCCAGCAGCGGCAGCGGGTACAATGAGCAGTTCTTC.

DNA for the CDR3: TGCAGCGTTGAAGGGACAGGGTTCGGAGATACGCAGTATTTT. Translating it yields CSVEGTGFGDTQYF. This sequence joins TRBV29-1 and TRBJ2-3; 8 nucleotides agree with TRBD1. This CDR3 spans 14 amino acids. The V gene's germline CDR1 is SQVTM and CDR2 ANQGSEA. V was pared by 1 base and J by 5 bases, with 5 bases of the junction left unmatched.

The V gene is TRBV15, the J gene TRBJ1-5; D possibly corresponds to TRBD1 (6 bases). The CDR3 is 13 residues long. V was shortened by 4 bases and J by 6 bases, with 10 bases between the two germline ends. In germline, CDR1 is LNHNV, CDR2 YYDKDF (reference sequence). The DNA of the CDR3 is TGTGCCACCAGCATTCCAGGGGCTCAGCCCCAGCATTTT. Encoded protein: CATSIPGAQPQHF.

V is TRBV5-1 and J is TRBJ1-2; 7 nucleotides line up with TRBD1. CDR3 size: 14 residues. Germline assignment: CDR1 SGHRS and CDR2 YFSETQ. Trimming removed 4 bases from V and 7 bases from J; junction bases left unmatched: 10. The CDR3 is CASSVQGMETGYTF. DNA of the CDR3: TGCGCCAGCAGCGTACAGGGGATGGAGACTGGCTACACCTTC. The whole variable domain, filled in from reference TRBV5-1 and TRBJ1-2, reads KAGVTQTPRYLIKTRGQQVTLSCSPISGHRSVSWYQQTPGQGLQFLFEYFSETQRNKGNFPGRFSGRQFSNSRSEMNVSTLELGDSALYLCASSVQGMETGYTFGSGTRLTVV.

The chain couples TRBV28 to TRBJ2-1, with 14 nucleotides matching TRBD2. CDR3 size: 18 residues. Trimming cost V 6 bases and J 3 bases; bases outside gene matches: 10. Per germline, CDR1 MDHEN and CDR2 SYDVKM. This chain's CDR3 is CASSSATSGRASYNEQFF. In DNA, the CDR3 is TGTGCCAGCAGCTCTGCGACTAGCGGGAGGGCCAGCTACAATGAGCAGTTCTTC.

The chain links TRBV18 to TRBJ1-1; D perhaps matches TRBD1 (6 bases). Trimming removed 2 bases at V and 6 bases at J, with 22 bases between. The CDR3 is 17 residues long. Per germline, CDR1 KGHSH and CDR2 LQKENI. The CDR3 DNA reads TGTGCCAGCTCACCATACCCGGGAGGGACAAACCCGTCTGAAGCTTTCTTT. Its translation: CASSPYPGGTNPSEAFF.

This sequence joins TRBV6-5 and TRBJ2-7, with D possibly matching TRBD1 (6 bases). Per germline, CDR1 MNHEY and CDR2 SVGAGI. V lost 0 bases, J lost 2 bases, and 14 bases lay in between. This CDR3 has 16 residues. DNA for the CDR3: TGTGCCAGCAGTTACTCGGTGGGACATCGTCCCTACGAGCAGTACTTC. This codes for CASSYSVGHRPYEQYF.

This chain connects TRBV7-9 to TRBJ2-1, with D perhaps matching TRBD2 (5 bases). The V gene lost 1 base and the J gene lost 0 bases, with 7 bases spanning the gap. CDR1 SEHNR and CDR2 FQNEAQ come from the germline V gene (reference sequence). This CDR3 is built from 15 residues. The CDR3 coding sequence is TGTGCCAGCAGCTTAGTTGGGAGCTCCTACAATGAGCAGTTCTTC. Translating gives CASSLVGSSYNEQFF.

The J gene is TRBJ2-1, the V gene TRBV19; D is undetermined. The length of the CDR3 is 16 residues. Trimming took 1 base from V and 0 from J, leaving 10 bases between them. Per the germline V gene, CDR1 is LNHDA and CDR2 is SQIVND (reference sequence). The CDR3 coding sequence is TGTGCCAGTAGTATAGGGAACTATCCCTCCTACAATGAGCAGTTCTTC. Amino acid sequence: CASSIGNYPSYNEQFF.

The rearrangement uses TRBV5-1 and TRBJ2-7; D unclear. Looked up from germline, CDR1 is SGHRS and CDR2 is YFSETQ. This CDR3 spans 15 amino acids. V was cut by 4 bases and J by 4 bases, with 18 bases left in between. The CDR3 spells CASSTRGSTPYEQYF. The DNA for the CDR3 is TGCGCCAGCAGCACCCGCGGCAGCACGCCTTACGAGCAGTACTTC.

V gene TRBV10-3 combines with J gene TRBJ2-7; 8 bases are a match to TRBD2. This CDR3 is built from 13 residues. CDR1 is ENHRY, CDR2 SYGVKD, per germline. Trimming at V came to 6 bases and at J to 0 bases, leaving 1 base not matched to a gene. The CDR3 here is CAIRRGDSYEQYF. The CDR3 DNA sequence: TGTGCCATCAGGCGGGGGGACTCCTACGAGCAGTACTTC.

The rearrangement joins TRBV7-2 to TRBJ1-1; D ambiguous. V was cut by 5 bases and J by 0 bases, with 10 bases left in between. This CDR3 has 14 amino acids. CDR1 is SGHTA and CDR2 is FQGNSA in the germline V gene. CDR3 nucleotide sequence: TGTGCCAGCAGCCGTTACAACATGAACACTGAAGCTTTCTTT. This encodes CASSRYNMNTEAFF.

The CDR3 protein is CASRNTGQGNGYTF. Here the CDR3 DNA reads TGTGCCAGCAGGAATACCGGACAGGGGAATGGCTACACCTTC. V usage is TRBV6-5 and J usage is TRBJ1-2; TRBD1 matches at 9 bases. The CDR3 spans 14 residues. The germline CDR1 and CDR2 sequences are MNHEY and SVGAGI. The V segment lost 6 bases and the J segment 6 bases; nucleotides outside the gene matches: 8.

The V and J genes are TRBV7-8 and TRBJ1-3, with a weak D call TRBD1 (5 bases). V was cut by 5 bases and J by 1 base, with 18 bases left in between. Germline assignment: CDR1 SGHVS and CDR2 FQNEAQ. This CDR3 region has 17 residues. The CDR3 nucleotides are TGTGCCAGCAGCCCATCTGGGGCGGCTTCATCTGGAAACACCATATATTTT. It yields the protein CASSPSGAASSGNTIYF.

The V call is TRBV2, the J call TRBJ1-1; D possibly corresponds to TRBD1 (5 bases). Germline CDR1 is SNHLY and CDR2 is FYNNEI. The CDR3 totals 13 residues. The V end was cut by 6 bases, the J end by 3 bases, with 11 bases between. CDR3 coding DNA: TGTGCCAGCAGAATAGACAGATACACTGAAGCTTTCTTT. Translated, it gives CASRIDRYTEAFF.

The genes are TRBV19 and TRBJ2-7; 8 positions match TRBD2. The CDR3 totals 13 residues. V trimming: 10 bases; J trimming: 2 bases; junction bases outside the gene matches: 7. Germline V gene sequence: CDR1 LNHDA, CDR2 SQIVND (reference sequence). CDR3 nucleotide sequence: TGTGCCACCACTAGCGGCCGACCCTACGAGCAGTACTTC. It yields the protein CATTSGRPYEQYF.

The V and J genes are TRBV6-6 and TRBJ2-7; weak D call: TRBD2 (5 bases). Between the trimmed V and J ends, which lost 0 bases and 0 bases, there was a span of 12 bases. Germline CDR1 and CDR2: MNHNY and SVGAGI (reference sequence). The CDR3 loop spans 16 amino acids. The CDR3 DNA sequence: TGTGCCAGCAGTTACTCGGCGGGTTCGAGCTCCTACGAGCAGTACTTC. It codes for CASSYSAGSSSYEQYF.

The chain couples TRBV28 to TRBJ1-2; 7 bases are a match to TRBD1. This CDR3 has 14 amino acids. After removal of 6 bases from V and 4 bases from J, the junction contained 8 bases not matched to a gene. In germline, CDR1 is MDHEN, CDR2 SYDVKM. As DNA, the CDR3 is TGTGCCAGCAGCCCCCCCGGACAGGTCTATGGCTACACCTTC. Translated, it gives CASSPPGQVYGYTF.

This clone has a single count. This rearrangement joins TRBV27 to TRBJ2-2; D unclear. This CDR3 has 15 amino acids. V was shortened by 6 bases and J by 6 bases, with 17 bases between the two germline ends. Looked up from germline, CDR1 is MNHEY and CDR2 is SMNVEV (reference sequence). In nucleotides, the CDR3 is TGTGCCAGCAGCCGAGCGCGCGTGTACGCCGGGGAGCTGTTTTTT. The encoded protein is CASSRARVYAGELFF.

The genes are TRBV13 and TRBJ2-3; the match to TRBD2 covers 9 bases. Germline V gene lookup returns CDR1 PRHDT and CDR2 FYEKMQ (reference sequence). The CDR3 sequence is 12 residues long. The V gene end was trimmed by 4 bases and the J gene end by 9 bases; junction bases not matched to a gene: 2. The CDR3 nucleotides are TGTGCCAGCAGCTCGCGGGGGGGAACGCAGTATTTT. It yields the protein CASSSRGGTQYF.

This chain links TRBV7-6 with TRBJ2-7; no firm D call. The CDR3 has 13 residues. V lost 6 bases to trimming and J lost 1 base, with 10 bases between them. In germline, CDR1 is SGHVS, CDR2 FNYEAQ. The CDR3: CASSATESYEQYF. DNA of the CDR3: TGTGCCAGCAGTGCCACAGAGTCCTACGAGCAGTACTTC.

This clone has just a few counts. J is TRBJ2-7 and V is TRBV18; 9 bases match TRBD1. Germline V CDR1 and CDR2: KGHSH, LQKENI. CDR3 length equals 14 residues. V gave up 6 bases and J gave up 3 bases; unmatched junction bases: 6. The CDR3 reads CASSKTGGGYEQYF. The CDR3 DNA reads TGTGCCAGCTCGAAGACAGGGGGAGGCTACGAGCAGTACTTC.

This clone was detected only once. V is TRBV5-6 and J is TRBJ2-5, with 9 bases aligning to TRBD1. This CDR3 is 15 amino acids long. V shed 1 base, J shed 1 base, and the junction held 2 bases outside the gene matches. CDR1 is SGHDT, CDR2 YYEEEE, per germline. CDR3 in DNA: TGTGCCAGCAGCTTGACAGGGGGCCTCCAAGAGACCCAGTACTTC. It translates to CASSLTGGLQETQYF. Filled out from reference TRBV5-6 and TRBJ2-5, the complete variable domain reads DAGVTQSPTHLIKTRGQQVTLRCSPKSGHDTVSWYQQALGQGPQFIFQYYEEEERQRGNFPDRFSGHQFPNYSSELNVNALLLGDSALYLCASSLTGGLQETQYFGPGTRLLVL.

The chain combines TRBV19 with TRBJ2-5, with D possibly matching TRBD2 (6 bases). Looked up from germline, CDR1 is LNHDA and CDR2 is SQIVND (reference sequence). The CDR3 totals 11 residues. Trimming left V 5 bases short and J 7 bases short, with 8 bases between. The CDR3 here is CASSEGLTQYF. The CDR3 DNA follows: TGTGCCAGTAGTGAGGGACTGACCCAGTACTTC.

V gene TRBV18 combines with J gene TRBJ2-7, with 7 bases that match TRBD2. J lost 3 bases, V lost 2 bases, and 7 bases had no gene match. The CDR3 covers 15 residues. CDR1 is KGHSH and CDR2 is LQKENI in the germline V gene. The CDR3 DNA follows: TGTGCCAGCTCACCATTGGGGGAGGGCCTCTACGAGCAGTACTTC. Its protein product is CASSPLGEGLYEQYF.

DNA of the CDR3: TGTGCCAGCAGCCTAAGCTCCTACGAGCAGTACTTC. This encodes CASSLSSYEQYF. The chain couples TRBV5-6 to TRBJ2-7; D gene unclear. Trimming removed 4 bases at V and 0 bases at J, with 5 bases between. Looked up from germline, CDR1 is SGHDT and CDR2 is YYEEEE. The CDR3 has 12 amino acids.